Sequencing of this T cell receptor (beta chain) was carried out in a study of T cells in Graves' hyperthyroidism and ophthalmopathy. Regions amplified from RNA transcripts were the TCR beta CDR3 regions. The primer set for the first-round RT-PCR of the TCR CDR3 was HTBI. Each CDR3 protein gets one entry after TCRdb re-called the multiplex PCR reads with MiXCR. The table includes about 710,000 distinct CDR3 sequences, roughly 15% detected once. This clonotype was seen a few times. V lost 3 bases to trimming and J lost 4 bases, with 10 bases between them. The germline CDR1 and CDR2 sequences are LNHDA and SQIVND (reference sequence). The CDR3 is 14 amino acids.

This clonotype was obtained from a man aged 18 to 30 with Graves' hyperthyroidism. This chain links TRBV19 with TRBJ1-3, with no clear D. The sequenced sample was blood. CDR3 region: CASSIGGNGNTIYF. The CDR3 nucleotides are TGTGCCAGTAGTATCGGAGGGAACGGAAACACCATATATTTT.